The sequence of this T cell receptor beta chain was determined in a study of CD4 T cells in relation to SARS-CoV-2 and coronaviruses. CD4 enrichment then naive enrichment separated naive from memory CD4+ cells. 80,000 to 100,000 naive or memory CD4+ cells were cultured with CEF peptides for roughly eleven days. Germline V gene sequence: CDR1 MDHEN, CDR2 SYDVKM. The CDR3 has 13 residues. J gave up 9 bases and V 6 bases, and 5 bases lay outside the gene matches. This clone has just one count. Its antigen is unknown. Profiling relied on immunoSEQ multiplex PCR, and the TCRdb table lists in-frame clones only, not all of them. The sample records approximately 39,000 clones, under 85% being singletons.

The sample was memory CD4+ T cells from PBMCs, cultured in vitro. The V and J genes are TRBV28 and TRBJ2-1; 10 nucleotides agree with TRBD2. The receptor was isolated from an adult with COVID-19. Here the CDR3 reads CASRPGLAREQFF. CDR3 sequence (DNA): TGTGCCAGCAGACCGGGACTAGCGCGTGAGCAGTTCTTC.